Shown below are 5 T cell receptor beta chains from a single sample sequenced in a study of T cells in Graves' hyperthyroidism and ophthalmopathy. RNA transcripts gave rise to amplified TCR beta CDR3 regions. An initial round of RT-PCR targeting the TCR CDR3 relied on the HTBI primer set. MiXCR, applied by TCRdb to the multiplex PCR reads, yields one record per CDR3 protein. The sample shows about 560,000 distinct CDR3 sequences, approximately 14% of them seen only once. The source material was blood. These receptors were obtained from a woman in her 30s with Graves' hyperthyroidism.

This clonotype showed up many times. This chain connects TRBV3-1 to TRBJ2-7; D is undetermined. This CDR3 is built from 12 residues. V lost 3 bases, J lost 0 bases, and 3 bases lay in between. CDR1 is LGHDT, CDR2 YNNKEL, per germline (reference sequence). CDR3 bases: TGTGCCAGCAGCCAGCCCTCCTACGAGCAGTACTTC. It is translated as CASSQPSYEQYF.

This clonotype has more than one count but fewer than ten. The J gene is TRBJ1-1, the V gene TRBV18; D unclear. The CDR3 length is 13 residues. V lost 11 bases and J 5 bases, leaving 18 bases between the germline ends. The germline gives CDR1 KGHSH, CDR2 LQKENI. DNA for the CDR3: TGTGCCGCCGTCGGGGATAGGGTTACTGAAGCTTTCTTT. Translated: CAAVGDRVTEAFF.

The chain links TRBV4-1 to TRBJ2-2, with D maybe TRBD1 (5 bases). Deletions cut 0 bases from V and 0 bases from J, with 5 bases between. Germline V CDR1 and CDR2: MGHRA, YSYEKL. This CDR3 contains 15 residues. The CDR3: CASSQETANTGELFF. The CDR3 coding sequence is TGCGCCAGCAGCCAAGAGACAGCGAACACCGGGGAGCTGTTTTTT.

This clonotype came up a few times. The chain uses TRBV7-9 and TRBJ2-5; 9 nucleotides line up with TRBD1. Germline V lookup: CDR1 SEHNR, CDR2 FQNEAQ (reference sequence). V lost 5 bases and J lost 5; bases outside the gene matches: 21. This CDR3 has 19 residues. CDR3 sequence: CASSAKMGQGRGTIETQYF. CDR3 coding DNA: TGTGCCAGCAGCGCAAAAATGGGACAGGGAAGGGGCACCATCGAGACCCAGTACTTC.

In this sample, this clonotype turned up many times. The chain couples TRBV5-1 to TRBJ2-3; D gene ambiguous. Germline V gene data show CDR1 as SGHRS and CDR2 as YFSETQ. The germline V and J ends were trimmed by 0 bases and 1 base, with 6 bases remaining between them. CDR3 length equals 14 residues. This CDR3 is CASSLGFGTDTQYF. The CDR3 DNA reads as TGCGCCAGCAGCTTGGGTTTCGGCACAGATACGCAGTATTTT.